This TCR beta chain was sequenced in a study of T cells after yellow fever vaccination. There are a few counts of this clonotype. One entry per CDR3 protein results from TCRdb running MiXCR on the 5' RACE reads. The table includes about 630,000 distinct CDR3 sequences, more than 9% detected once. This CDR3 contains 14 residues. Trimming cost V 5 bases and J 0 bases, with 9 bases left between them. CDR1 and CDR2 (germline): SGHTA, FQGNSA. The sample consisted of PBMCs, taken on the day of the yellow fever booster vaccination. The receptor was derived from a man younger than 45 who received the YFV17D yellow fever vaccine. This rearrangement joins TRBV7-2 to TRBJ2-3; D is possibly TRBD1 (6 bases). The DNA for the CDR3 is TGTGCCAGCAGCATGACAGGCAGCACAGATACGCAGTATTTT. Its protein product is CASSMTGSTDTQYF.